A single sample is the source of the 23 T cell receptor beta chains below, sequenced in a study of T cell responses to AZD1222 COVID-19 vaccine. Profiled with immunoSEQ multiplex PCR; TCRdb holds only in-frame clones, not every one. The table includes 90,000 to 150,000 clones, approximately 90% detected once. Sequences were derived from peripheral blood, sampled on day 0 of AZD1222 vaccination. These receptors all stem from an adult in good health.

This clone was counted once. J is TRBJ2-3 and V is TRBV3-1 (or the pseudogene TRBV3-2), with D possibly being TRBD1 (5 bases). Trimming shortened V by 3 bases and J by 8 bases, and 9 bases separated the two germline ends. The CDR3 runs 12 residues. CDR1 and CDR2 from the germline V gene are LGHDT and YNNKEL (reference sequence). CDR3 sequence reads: CASSQAQGTQYF. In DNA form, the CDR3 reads TGTGCCAGCAGCCAGGCCCAGGGTACGCAGTATTTT.

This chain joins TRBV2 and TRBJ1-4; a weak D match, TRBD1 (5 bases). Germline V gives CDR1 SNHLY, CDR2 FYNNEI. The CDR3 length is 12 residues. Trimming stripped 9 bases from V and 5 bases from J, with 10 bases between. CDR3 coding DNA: TGTGCCAGTGGCGGGACGAATGAAAAACTGTTTTTT. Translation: CASGGTNEKLFF.

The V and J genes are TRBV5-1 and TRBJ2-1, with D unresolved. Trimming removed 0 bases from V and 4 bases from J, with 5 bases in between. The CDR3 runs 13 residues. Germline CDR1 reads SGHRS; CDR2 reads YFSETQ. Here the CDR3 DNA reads TGCGCCAGCAGCTTGGGCCTTTACAATGAGCAGTTCTTC. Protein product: CASSLGLYNEQFF.

The CDR3 is CASSVDGRGVSPLHF. The CDR3 bases are TGTGCCAGCAGCGTAGATGGCAGGGGGGTTTCACCCCTCCACTTT. V and J are TRBV9 and TRBJ1-6; 7 bases agree with TRBD1. Unmatched junction bases numbered 6, after V lost 0 bases and J lost 9 bases. Germline V CDR1 and CDR2: SGDLS, YYNGEE. This CDR3 has 15 amino acids.

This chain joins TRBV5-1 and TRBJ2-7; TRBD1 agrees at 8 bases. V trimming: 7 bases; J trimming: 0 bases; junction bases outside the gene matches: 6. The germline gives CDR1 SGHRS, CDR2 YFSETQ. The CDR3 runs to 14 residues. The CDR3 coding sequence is TGCGCCAGCGGAACAGGGGGTGCCTCCTACGAGCAGTACTTC. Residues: CASGTGGASYEQYF.

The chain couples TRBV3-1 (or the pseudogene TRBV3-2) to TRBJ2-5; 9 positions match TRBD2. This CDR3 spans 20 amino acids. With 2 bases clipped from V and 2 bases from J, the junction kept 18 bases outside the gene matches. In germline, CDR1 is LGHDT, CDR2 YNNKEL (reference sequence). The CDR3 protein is CASSQLAGGPWGGRQETQYF. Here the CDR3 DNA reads TGTGCCAGCAGCCAACTTGCGGGGGGGCCTTGGGGAGGTCGGCAAGAGACCCAGTACTTC.

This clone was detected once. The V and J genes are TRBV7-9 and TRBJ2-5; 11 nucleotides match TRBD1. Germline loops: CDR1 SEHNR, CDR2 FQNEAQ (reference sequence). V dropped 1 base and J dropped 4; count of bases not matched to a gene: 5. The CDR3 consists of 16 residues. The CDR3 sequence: CASSLGSGQGVETQYF. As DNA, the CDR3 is TGTGCCAGCAGCTTAGGGTCGGGACAGGGGGTAGAGACCCAGTACTTC.

CDR3 sequence reads: CASSIGTGTTEAFF. CDR3 DNA: TGTGCCAGTAGTATAGGGACAGGGACCACTGAAGCTTTCTTT. The gene calls are TRBV19 and TRBJ1-1; 8 nucleotides match TRBD1. Trimming cost V 1 base and J 4 bases; bases outside gene matches: 2. CDR1 is LNHDA, CDR2 SQIVND, per germline (reference sequence). The CDR3 has 14 amino acids.

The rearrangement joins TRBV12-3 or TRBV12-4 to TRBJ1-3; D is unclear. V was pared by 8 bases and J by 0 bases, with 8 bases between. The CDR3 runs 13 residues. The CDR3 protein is CASGYNSGNTIYF. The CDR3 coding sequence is TGTGCCAGCGGCTACAACTCTGGAAACACCATATATTTT.

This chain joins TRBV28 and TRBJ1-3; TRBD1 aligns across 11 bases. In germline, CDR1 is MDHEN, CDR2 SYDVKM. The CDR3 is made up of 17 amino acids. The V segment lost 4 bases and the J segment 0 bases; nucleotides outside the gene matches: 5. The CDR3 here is CASSSPGTGGSGNTIYF. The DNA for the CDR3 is TGTGCCAGCAGTTCCCCCGGGACAGGGGGCTCTGGAAACACCATATATTTT. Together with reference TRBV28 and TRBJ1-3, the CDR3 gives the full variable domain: DVKVTQSSRYLVKRTGEKVFLECVQDMDHENMFWYRQDPGLGLRLIYFSYDVKMKEKGDIPEGYSVSREKKERFSLILESASTNQTSMYLCASSSPGTGGSGNTIYFGEGSWLTVV.

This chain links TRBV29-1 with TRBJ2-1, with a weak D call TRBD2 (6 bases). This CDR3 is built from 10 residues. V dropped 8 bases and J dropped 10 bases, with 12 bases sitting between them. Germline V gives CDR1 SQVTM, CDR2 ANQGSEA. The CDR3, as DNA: TGCAGCATCCAACGGGGGGAGCAGTTCTTC. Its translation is CSIQRGEQFF.

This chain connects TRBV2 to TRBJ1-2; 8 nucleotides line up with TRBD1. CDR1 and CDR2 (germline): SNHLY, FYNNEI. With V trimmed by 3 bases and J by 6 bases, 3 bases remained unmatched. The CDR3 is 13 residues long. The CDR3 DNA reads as TGTGCCAGCAGTGATAACAGGGGGAATGGCTACACCTTC. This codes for CASSDNRGNGYTF. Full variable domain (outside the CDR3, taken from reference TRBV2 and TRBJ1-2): EPEVTQTPSHQVTQMGQEVILRCVPISNHLYFYWYRQILGQKVEFLVSFYNNEISEKSEIFDDQFSVERPDGSNFTLKIRSTKLEDSAMYFCASSDNRGNGYTFGSGTRLTVV.

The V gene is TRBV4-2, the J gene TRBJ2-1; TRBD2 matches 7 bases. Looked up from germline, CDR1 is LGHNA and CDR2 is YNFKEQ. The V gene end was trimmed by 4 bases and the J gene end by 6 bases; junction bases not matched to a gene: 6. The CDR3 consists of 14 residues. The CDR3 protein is CASSRAGYGNEQFF. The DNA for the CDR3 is TGTGCCAGCAGCCGAGCGGGGTACGGCAATGAGCAGTTCTTC.

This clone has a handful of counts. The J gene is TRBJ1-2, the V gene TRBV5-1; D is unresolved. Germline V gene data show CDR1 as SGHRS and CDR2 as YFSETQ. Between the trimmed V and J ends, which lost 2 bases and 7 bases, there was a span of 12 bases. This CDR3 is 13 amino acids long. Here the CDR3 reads CASSFGTEFGYTF. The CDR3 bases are TGCGCCAGCAGCTTTGGCACGGAATTTGGCTACACCTTC.

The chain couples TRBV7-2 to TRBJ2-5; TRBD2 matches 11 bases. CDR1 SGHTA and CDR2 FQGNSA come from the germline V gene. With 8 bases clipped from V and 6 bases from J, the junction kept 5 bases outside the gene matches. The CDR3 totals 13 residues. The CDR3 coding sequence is TGTGCCAGCGGTACTAGCGGGGGAAAGACCCAGTACTTC. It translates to CASGTSGGKTQYF.

The CDR3 DNA is TGTGCCAGCAGCTTGGCCATAGTGGTGGGGAACACAGATACGCAGTATTTT. This codes for CASSLAIVVGNTDTQYF. The gene calls are TRBV5-5 and TRBJ2-3, with D unresolved. Trimming cost V 0 bases and J 2 bases, with 16 bases left between them. Germline V gene data show CDR1 as SGHKS and CDR2 as YYEKEE (reference sequence). The CDR3 contains 17 residues.

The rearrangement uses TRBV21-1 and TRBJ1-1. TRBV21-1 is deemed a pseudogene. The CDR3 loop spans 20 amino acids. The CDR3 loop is CASSKVGDRGIEEVNTEAFF. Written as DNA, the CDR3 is TGTGCCAGCAGCAAAGTAGGCGACCGGGGTATAGAGGAGGTGAACACTGAAGCTTTCTTT.

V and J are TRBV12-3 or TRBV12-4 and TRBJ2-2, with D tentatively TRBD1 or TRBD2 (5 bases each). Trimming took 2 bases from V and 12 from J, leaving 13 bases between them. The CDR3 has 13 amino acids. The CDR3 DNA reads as TGTGCCAGCAGTTTAAACGGGGACCTGAAGCTGTTTTTT. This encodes CASSLNGDLKLFF.

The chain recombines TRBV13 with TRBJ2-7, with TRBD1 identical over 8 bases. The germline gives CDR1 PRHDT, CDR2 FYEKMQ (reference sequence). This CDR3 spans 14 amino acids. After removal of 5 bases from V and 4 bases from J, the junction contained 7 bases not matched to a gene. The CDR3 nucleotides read TGTGCCAGCAGCCCCCGACAGGGGCGTTACGAGCAGTACTTC. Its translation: CASSPRQGRYEQYF.

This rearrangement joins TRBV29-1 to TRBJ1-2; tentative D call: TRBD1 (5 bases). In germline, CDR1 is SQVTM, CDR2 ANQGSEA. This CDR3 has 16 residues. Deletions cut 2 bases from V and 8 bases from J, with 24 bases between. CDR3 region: CSVEYLKGTGAKGYTF. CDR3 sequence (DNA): TGCAGCGTTGAATACCTTAAGGGGACGGGTGCTAAAGGCTACACCTTC.

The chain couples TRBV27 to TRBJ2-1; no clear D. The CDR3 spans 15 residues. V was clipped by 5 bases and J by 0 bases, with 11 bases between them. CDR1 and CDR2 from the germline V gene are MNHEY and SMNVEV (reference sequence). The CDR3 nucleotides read TGTGCCAGCAGTCCATACCAAAGCTCCTACAATGAGCAGTTCTTC. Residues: CASSPYQSSYNEQFF.

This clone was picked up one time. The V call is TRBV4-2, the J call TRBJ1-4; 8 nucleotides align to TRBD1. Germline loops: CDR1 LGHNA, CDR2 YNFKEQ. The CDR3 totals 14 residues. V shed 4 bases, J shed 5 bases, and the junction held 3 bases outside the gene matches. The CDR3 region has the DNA TGTGCCAGCAGCCTAGGACAGGGCAATGAAAAACTGTTTTTT. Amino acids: CASSLGQGNEKLFF.

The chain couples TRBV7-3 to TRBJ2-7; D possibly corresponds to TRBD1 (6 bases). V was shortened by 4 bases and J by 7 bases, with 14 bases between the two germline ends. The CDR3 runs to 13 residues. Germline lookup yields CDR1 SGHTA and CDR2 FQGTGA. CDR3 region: CASSYNFQGEQYF. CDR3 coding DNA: TGTGCCAGCAGCTATAACTTCCAGGGGGAGCAGTACTTC.